Listed below are T cell receptor beta chains from one sample, sequenced in a study of Ad26.COV2.S vaccination and SARS-CoV-2 variants. Sequencing used immunoSEQ multiplex PCR; TCRdb keeps in-frame clones, though not all of them. In the table there are 200,000 to 250,000 clones, roughly 88% of which are singletons. The source was peripheral blood, collected in a trial of Ad26.COV2.S vaccine versus placebo. The receptors were sampled from a person between 18 and 60 years old who received the Ad26.COV2.S COVID-19 vaccine or a placebo. The CDR3 runs from the conserved cysteine through the conserved F or W. A D gene is named only where the DNA matches it firmly. Clone size is not always given. Where it is, it says once, few, many or a class for expanded clones.

d_call: NA; j_call: TRBJ1-5; clone_size: NA; v_call: TRBV11-3; cdr3_nt: TGTGCCAGCAGCTTAGTGGGGGGCCGACCTCTCAATCAGCCCCAGCATTTT; cdr3_aa: CASSLVGGRPLNQPQHF
d_call: TRBD2; j_call: TRBJ2-3; clone_size: few; v_call: TRBV5-5; cdr3_nt: TGTGCCAGCAGCCGGGGGGGCCAAGAGGATACGCAGTATTTT; cdr3_aa: CASSRGGQEDTQYF
d_call: TRBD1; j_call: TRBJ1-2; clone_size: few; v_call: TRBV27; cdr3_nt: TGTGCCAGCAGTTTAACCCCGGCCAGGGGGCCATACTATGGCTACACCTTC; cdr3_aa: CASSLTPARGPYYGYTF
d_call: TRBD1; j_call: TRBJ2-7; clone_size: NA; v_call: TRBV10-3; cdr3_nt: TGTGCCATCAGTGCCACCCGGGACAGAGCCTACGAGCAGTACTTC; cdr3_aa: CAISATRDRAYEQYF
d_call: NA; j_call: TRBJ1-1; clone_size: NA; v_call: TRBV3-1/TRBV3-2; cdr3_nt: TGTGCCAGCAGCCCCCTGGGGGTCGGCACTGAAGCTTTCTTT; cdr3_aa: CASSPLGVGTEAFF
d_call: NA; j_call: TRBJ1-5; clone_size: NA; v_call: TRBV6-2/TRBV6-3; cdr3_nt: TGTGCCAGCAGTAACAGATGGGGTCAGACAACTAATCAGCCCCAGCATTTT; cdr3_aa: CASSNRWGQTTNQPQHF
d_call: NA; j_call: TRBJ1-1; clone_size: NA; v_call: TRBV5-1; cdr3_nt: TGCGCCAGCAGCCTAGTAACGAACACTGAAGCTTTCTTT; cdr3_aa: CASSLVTNTEAFF
d_call: NA; j_call: TRBJ1-6; clone_size: NA; v_call: TRBV5-5; cdr3_nt: TGTGCCAGCAGCTTGTCTAGGGGGGAAACCTATAATTCACCCCTCCACTTT; cdr3_aa: CASSLSRGETYNSPLHF
d_call: NA; j_call: TRBJ2-5; clone_size: NA; v_call: TRBV6-1; cdr3_nt: TGTGCCAGCCTCCGGGACAACCGGTTTGGGACCCAGTACTTC; cdr3_aa: CASLRDNRFGTQYF
d_call: NA; j_call: TRBJ2-6; clone_size: NA; v_call: TRBV28; cdr3_nt: TGTGCCAGCAGTTTACCAACAGCTGGGGCCAACGTCCTGACTTTC; cdr3_aa: CASSLPTAGANVLTF
d_call: TRBD1; j_call: TRBJ2-2; clone_size: NA; v_call: TRBV6-4; cdr3_nt: TGTGCCAGCAGGCGACAGGGAAACACCGGGGAGCTGTTTTTT; cdr3_aa: CASRRQGNTGELFF
d_call: NA; j_call: TRBJ2-1; clone_size: NA; v_call: TRBV19; cdr3_nt: TGTGCCAGTAGTATCGGACGGCGAGAGGTAAATGAGCAGTTCTTC; cdr3_aa: CASSIGRREVNEQFF
d_call: NA; j_call: TRBJ2-2; clone_size: NA; v_call: TRBV20-1; cdr3_nt: TGCAGTGCTAGTTCGCCAGCTAACACCGGGGAGCTGTTTTTT; cdr3_aa: CSASSPANTGELFF
d_call: TRBD2; j_call: TRBJ2-1; clone_size: NA; v_call: TRBV9; cdr3_nt: TGTGCCAGCAGCGGGCGGGACTACCCTTGGAATGAGCAGTTCTTC; cdr3_aa: CASSGRDYPWNEQFF
d_call: TRBD1; j_call: TRBJ1-1; clone_size: NA; v_call: TRBV12-3/TRBV12-4; cdr3_nt: TGTGCCAGCAGTTCAGGGGGCTGGGGAGCTTTCTTT; cdr3_aa: CASSSGGWGAFF
d_call: NA; j_call: TRBJ1-2; clone_size: once; v_call: TRBV2; cdr3_nt: TGTGCCAGCAGTTCGGGGGACCGCTGGGGCTATGGCTACACCTTC; cdr3_aa: CASSSGDRWGYGYTF
d_call: NA; j_call: TRBJ2-7; clone_size: NA; v_call: TRBV6-5; cdr3_nt: TGTGCCAGCAGTTACTCCGGGGCCTCGGGGGAGCAGTACTTC; cdr3_aa: CASSYSGASGEQYF
d_call: TRBD2; j_call: TRBJ2-7; clone_size: NA; v_call: TRBV28; cdr3_nt: TGTGCCAGCAGCCCGCGGACTAGCGGGGGAGCCTACGAGCAGTACTTC; cdr3_aa: CASSPRTSGGAYEQYF
d_call: NA; j_call: TRBJ1-3; clone_size: NA; v_call: TRBV6-5; cdr3_nt: TGTGCCAGCAGCCCGGAGGGGGGAAACACCATATATTTT; cdr3_aa: CASSPEGGNTIYF
d_call: NA; j_call: TRBJ2-1; clone_size: NA; v_call: TRBV27; cdr3_nt: TGTGCCAGCAGTTATGAACAGCGCTCCTACAATGAGCAGTTCTTC; cdr3_aa: CASSYEQRSYNEQFF
d_call: TRBD2; j_call: TRBJ2-1; clone_size: few; v_call: TRBV4-2; cdr3_nt: TGTGCCAGCAGCCCAAGTGGCGGGACTAGCGCTAATGAGCAGTTCTTC; cdr3_aa: CASSPSGGTSANEQFF
d_call: NA; j_call: TRBJ2-5; clone_size: NA; v_call: TRBV6-5; cdr3_nt: TGTGCCAGCAGTTACGGGGATCAAGAGACCCAGTACTTC; cdr3_aa: CASSYGDQETQYF
d_call: TRBD2; j_call: TRBJ2-7; clone_size: NA; v_call: TRBV9; cdr3_nt: TGTGCCAGCAGCGTAGGGACTAGCGGGGGGACCTACGAGCAGTACTTC; cdr3_aa: CASSVGTSGGTYEQYF
d_call: NA; j_call: TRBJ2-2; clone_size: NA; v_call: TRBV4-3; cdr3_nt: TGCGCCAGCAGCCAAGTGCATATCAGGAACACCGGGGAGCTGTTTTTT; cdr3_aa: CASSQVHIRNTGELFF
d_call: NA; j_call: TRBJ1-1; clone_size: NA; v_call: TRBV18; cdr3_nt: TGTGCCAGCTCACCTCTTGGAGAGGGGAGAAACACTGAAGCTTTCTTT; cdr3_aa: CASSPLGEGRNTEAFF
d_call: TRBD2; j_call: TRBJ2-1; clone_size: NA; v_call: TRBV27; cdr3_nt: TGTGCCAGCAGTTTAGCGGGGGGACCAAGCATTCAGTTCTTC; cdr3_aa: CASSLAGGPSIQFF
d_call: NA; j_call: TRBJ2-7; clone_size: NA; v_call: TRBV11-2; cdr3_nt: TGTGCCAGCAGCTTAGAGGGGGCCGGCTACGAGCAGTACTTC; cdr3_aa: CASSLEGAGYEQYF
d_call: NA; j_call: TRBJ1-6; clone_size: NA; v_call: TRBV6-6; cdr3_nt: TGTGCCAGCAGTTCTCAGGGTGTATACTCACCCCTCCACTTT; cdr3_aa: CASSSQGVYSPLHF
d_call: NA; j_call: TRBJ1-2; clone_size: NA; v_call: TRBV28; cdr3_nt: TGTGCCAGCAGTTTACCAGCCTATGGCTACACCTTC; cdr3_aa: CASSLPAYGYTF
d_call: NA; j_call: TRBJ1-2; clone_size: NA; v_call: TRBV29-1; cdr3_nt: TGCAGCGCTGTCCAGGGAGCCGCGGGCTACACCTTC; cdr3_aa: CSAVQGAAGYTF
d_call: NA; j_call: TRBJ1-1; clone_size: NA; v_call: TRBV6-2/TRBV6-3; cdr3_nt: TGTGCCAGCAGTTACGGGGACGGCAACACTGAAGCTTTCTTT; cdr3_aa: CASSYGDGNTEAFF
d_call: NA; j_call: TRBJ1-3; clone_size: NA; v_call: TRBV30; cdr3_nt: TGTGCCTGGAGTGTAAGGACTGACGGAAACACCATATATTTT; cdr3_aa: CAWSVRTDGNTIYF
d_call: TRBD2; j_call: TRBJ2-3; clone_size: NA; v_call: TRBV4-3; cdr3_nt: TGCGCCAGCAGCCAGGGGCTCGGCCCTAGCGGGGGCGGAGGCACAGATACGCAGTATTTT; cdr3_aa: CASSQGLGPSGGGGTDTQYF
d_call: NA; j_call: TRBJ2-1; clone_size: NA; v_call: TRBV4-3; cdr3_nt: TGCGCCAGCAGCCAAGAGGGGGCCCAGGTGAGGGAGCAGTTCTTC; cdr3_aa: CASSQEGAQVREQFF
d_call: NA; j_call: TRBJ1-3; clone_size: NA; v_call: TRBV11-2; cdr3_nt: TGTGCCAGCACCTCGGGGCAGGTCCTCTCTGGAAACACCATATATTTT; cdr3_aa: CASTSGQVLSGNTIYF
d_call: NA; j_call: TRBJ1-4; clone_size: NA; v_call: TRBV5-1; cdr3_nt: TGCGCCAGCAGCTTGGACAGGCCGGAAGAAAAACTGTTTTTT; cdr3_aa: CASSLDRPEEKLFF
d_call: TRBD2; j_call: TRBJ2-3; clone_size: NA; v_call: TRBV28; cdr3_nt: TGTGCCAGCATCCCGACAGCGGGGGGGATAGATACGCAGTATTTT; cdr3_aa: CASIPTAGGIDTQYF
d_call: NA; j_call: TRBJ2-5; clone_size: NA; v_call: TRBV15; cdr3_nt: TGTGCCACCAGCCCCGCGGGGATACAAGAGACCCAGTACTTC; cdr3_aa: CATSPAGIQETQYF
d_call: NA; j_call: TRBJ1-5; clone_size: NA; v_call: TRBV7-2; cdr3_nt: TGTGCCAGCAGCTTAGCTAGGGGGCAGCCCCAGCATTTT; cdr3_aa: CASSLARGQPQHF
d_call: NA; j_call: TRBJ1-4; clone_size: NA; v_call: TRBV9; cdr3_nt: TGTGCCAGCAGCGTAGCTGCGGGGAGTGAAAAACTGTTTTTT; cdr3_aa: CASSVAAGSEKLFF
d_call: NA; j_call: TRBJ2-7; clone_size: NA; v_call: TRBV28; cdr3_nt: TGTGCCAGCACCCAGGTAGACGAGCAGTACTTC; cdr3_aa: CASTQVDEQYF
d_call: NA; j_call: TRBJ1-1; clone_size: NA; v_call: TRBV6-2/TRBV6-3; cdr3_nt: TGTGCCAGCAGTTACGCGGTGGGGACCACTGAAGCTTTCTTT; cdr3_aa: CASSYAVGTTEAFF
d_call: NA; j_call: TRBJ2-1; clone_size: NA; v_call: TRBV10-1; cdr3_nt: TGCGCCAGCCCCGGGACCACAGAGCAGTTCTTC; cdr3_aa: CASPGTTEQFF
d_call: NA; j_call: TRBJ1-4; clone_size: NA; v_call: TRBV5-4; cdr3_nt: TGTGCCAGCAGCTTGGAGTGGCAGCCTGAAAAACTGTTTTTT; cdr3_aa: CASSLEWQPEKLFF
d_call: TRBD1; j_call: TRBJ2-5; clone_size: NA; v_call: TRBV4-2; cdr3_nt: TGTGCCAGCAGCCAAGAAGGGACAGGGAAAGAGACCCAGTACTTC; cdr3_aa: CASSQEGTGKETQYF